Listed below are T cell receptor beta chains from one sample, sequenced in a study of cytomegalovirus exposure and HLA in healthy donors. The protocol was immunoSEQ multiplex PCR, while the TCRdb copy is restricted to in-frame clones and leaves out a portion. The sample holds 130,000 to 150,000 clones, around 73% seen once. Sequenced: PBMCs. The receptors shown here come from a woman between 35 and 50 years old in good health and CMV-seronegative. Each CDR3 is given with its conserved first and last residue. A D gene is named only where the DNA matches it firmly. Not every row has a clone size; where given, it reads once, few, many or a size class.

>TRBJ2-5|NA|TRBV28|NA
TGTGCCAGCAGTGTCGGCCAAGAGACCCAGTACTTC
CASSVGQETQYF
>TRBJ2-2|NA|TRBV4-3|NA
TGCGCCAGCAGCCAAGATAGCACCGGGGAGCTGCTTTTT
CASSQDSTGELLF
>TRBJ1-1|TRBD1|TRBV15|NA
TGTGCCACCAAGACAGGGATGAACACTGAAGCTTTCTTT
CATKTGMNTEAFF
>TRBJ1-1|NA|TRBV4-1|few
TGCGCCAGCAGCCAAGATGGGGGCGGAGAATCTCCTCAGAACACTGAAGCTTTCTTT
CASSQDGGGESPQNTEAFF
>TRBJ2-1|NA|TRBV19|NA
TGTGCCAGTAGTCTCGGCGGCCTATACGCTACCTACAATGAGCAGTTCTTC
CASSLGGLYATYNEQFF
>TRBJ2-1|TRBD2|TRBV6-5|NA
TGTGCCAGCAGCATAACTATGGCGGGGGTTAATGAGCAGTTCTTC
CASSITMAGVNEQFF
>TRBJ1-2|NA|TRBV29-1|few
TGCAGCGTCGGACAGACTAACTATGGCTACACCTTC
CSVGQTNYGYTF
>TRBJ1-4|TRBD1|TRBV9|NA
TGTGCCAGCAGCCCATACAGGGGAGTAGGGGAAAAACTGTTTTTT
CASSPYRGVGEKLFF
>TRBJ2-1|TRBD2|TRBV5-6|few
TGTGCCAGCAGCCTTCGGGCTAGCGGGTACAATGAGCAGTTCTTC
CASSLRASGYNEQFF
>TRBJ2-3|TRBD1|TRBV29-1|NA
TGCAGCGTCCGGACAGGGTATCGTCATGTTGCCACAGATACGCAGTATTTT
CSVRTGYRHVATDTQYF
>TRBJ2-5|TRBD2|TRBV7-8|NA
TGTGCCAGCAGCTTAGTACCCCGGGAGGTGGGAGGGGAAGAGACCCAGTACTTC
CASSLVPREVGGEETQYF
>TRBJ1-5|TRBD1|TRBV7-9|NA
TGTGCCAGCAGCAAAACAGGGGATAGCAATCAGCCCCAGCATTTT
CASSKTGDSNQPQHF
>TRBJ1-1|TRBD1|TRBV12-5|NA
TGTGCTAGTGGTTTTTCGGGACAGGGTCCCACTGAAGCTTTCTTT
CASGFSGQGPTEAFF
>TRBJ1-1|NA|TRBV9|NA
TGTGCCAGCAGCGTAGCAGTTGGGAGCACTGAAGCTTTCTTT
CASSVAVGSTEAFF
>TRBJ2-7|TRBD1|TRBV2|NA
TGTGCCAGCAGTGATACAGGGGCCTACGAGCAGTACTTC
CASSDTGAYEQYF
>TRBJ1-6|NA|TRBV2|NA
TGTGCCAGCAGTAGCGAGGAGTATAATTCACCCCTCCACTTT
CASSSEEYNSPLHF
>TRBJ1-5|NA|TRBV15|NA
TGTGCCACCAGCCTCGGAGGGAATATCGGCCAGCCCCAGCATTTT
CATSLGGNIGQPQHF
>TRBJ2-1|NA|TRBV7-2|NA
TGTGCCAGCAGCTTGGGGGGTGATGCTGAGCAGTTCTTC
CASSLGGDAEQFF
>TRBJ1-4|TRBD1|TRBV4-3|NA
TGCGCCAGCAGCCAAGGGGGACAGGGAGGCGAAAAACTGTTTTTT
CASSQGGQGGEKLFF
>TRBJ1-2|TRBD1|TRBV7-9|NA
TGTGCCAGCAGCTCGGGAGTCACAGGGGGCGCAGATGGCTACACCTTC
CASSSGVTGGADGYTF
>TRBJ2-7|NA|TRBV5-6|few
TGTGCCAGCAGCCCGGGGACTCTTAGAGAGCAGTACTTC
CASSPGTLREQYF
>TRBJ2-3|NA|TRBV19|few
TGTGCCAGTACCCCAACCCGGGTAGTAACAGATACGCAGTATTTT
CASTPTRVVTDTQYF
>TRBJ1-2|NA|TRBV29-1|NA
TGCAGCGTTCTGGACCTCAGGGGTTTTAACTATGGCTACACCTTC
CSVLDLRGFNYGYTF
>TRBJ1-6|NA|TRBV7-2|few
TGTGCCAGCAGCTTGTGGGAGAGCTCCTATAATTCACCCCTCCACTTT
CASSLWESSYNSPLHF
>TRBJ2-3|NA|TRBV28|NA
TGTGCCAGCAGCAGCGAGGACAGCCGAAAACTCACAGATACGCAGTATTTT
CASSSEDSRKLTDTQYF
>TRBJ2-3|NA|TRBV4-2|NA
TGTGCCAGCAAGGGGGCAGATACGCAGTATTTT
CASKGADTQYF
>TRBJ2-2|TRBD2|TRBV6-6|few
TGTGCCAGCAGTTACTCGAAACTAGCGGATTTCGGGGAGCTGTTTTTT
CASSYSKLADFGELFF
>TRBJ1-1|NA|TRBV9|NA
TGTGCCAGCAGCGCAGTAATAGATGCGGACACTGAAGCTTTCTTT
CASSAVIDADTEAFF
>TRBJ1-1|NA|TRBV6-1|once
TGTGCCAGCAGTGAAGTCCTGAGGGTGGTTAACACTGAAGCTTTCTTT
CASSEVLRVVNTEAFF
>TRBJ2-7|NA|TRBV7-9|NA
TGTGCCAGCAGCACGGGACTCTACGAGCAGTACTTC
CASSTGLYEQYF
>TRBJ2-7|NA|TRBV29-1|NA
TGCAGCGTTGAAACAGGTCCCTACGAGCAGTACTTC
CSVETGPYEQYF
>TRBJ2-1|NA|TRBV18|NA
TGTGCCAGCTCACCAGCCGATCGACAGTTTCCGTTCTTC
CASSPADRQFPFF
>TRBJ2-5|NA|TRBV5-1|NA
TGCGCCAGCAGCTTTTTACAAGAGACCCAGTACTTC
CASSFLQETQYF
>TRBJ1-1|NA|TRBV10-3|NA
TGTGCCATCAGTGAGTTCCAATTACAGGGTACTGAAGCTTTCTTT
CAISEFQLQGTEAFF
>TRBJ2-1|TRBD2|TRBV2|NA
TGTGCCAGCAGTGATACTAGCGGGGGGCCCATGGGTGAGCAGTTCTTC
CASSDTSGGPMGEQFF
>TRBJ1-2|NA|TRBV2|NA
TGTGCCAGCAGTGCACAGGGTAGCGGCTACACCTTC
CASSAQGSGYTF
>TRBJ2-3|NA|TRBV2|NA
TGTGCCAGCAGTGGGGGCTTCAGGAACACAGATACGCAGTATTTT
CASSGGFRNTDTQYF
>TRBJ1-6|NA|TRBV9|NA
TGTGCCAGCAGCGCCCTACAGAATTCACCCCTCCACTTT
CASSALQNSPLHF
>TRBJ1-1|TRBD1|TRBV5-5|NA
TGTGCCAGCAGCTTGGCGGGGGACAGGACTGAAGCTTTCTTT
CASSLAGDRTEAFF
>TRBJ1-5|NA|TRBV6-5|NA
TGTGCCAGCAGCCGCGGGGGTCAGCCCCAGCATTTT
CASSRGGQPQHF
>TRBJ2-7|NA|TRBV6-1|few
TGTGCCAGCAGTGTGACACAGGGCACCGAGCAGTACTTC
CASSVTQGTEQYF
>TRBJ2-5|TRBD2|TRBV7-9|once
TGTGCCAGCAGCCGTACGGGAGGGGCTGAGACCCAGTACTTC
CASSRTGGAETQYF
>TRBJ1-2|NA|TRBV7-9|NA
TGTGCCAGCAGCCCAAGTCTAGTTAACTATGGCTACACCTTC
CASSPSLVNYGYTF
>TRBJ2-1|TRBD2|TRBV5-4|NA
TGTGCCAGCAGCTCGGGAGCCGGTGGGGCGGGGGGGTCAGGTGAGCAGTTCTTC
CASSSGAGGAGGSGEQFF
>TRBJ2-6|NA|TRBV12-5|once
TGTGCTAGTGGTAAAGACTCCTCTGGGGCCAACGTCCTGACTTTC
CASGKDSSGANVLTF
>TRBJ1-1|NA|TRBV4-1|once
TGCGCCAGCAGCCAAGGGGGGCCGGGACAGAACACTGAAGCTTTCTTT
CASSQGGPGQNTEAFF
>TRBJ2-6|TRBD2|TRBV9|NA
TGTGCCAGCAGCCCACCGGGACTAGCGGGAACCTCTGGGGCCAACGTCCTGACTTTC
CASSPPGLAGTSGANVLTF
>TRBJ2-5|NA|TRBV28|NA
TGTGCCAGCAGTATGCAGCAGGGGGGTGGGGAGACCCAGTACTTC
CASSMQQGGGETQYF
>TRBJ2-1|TRBD1|TRBV2|few
TGTGCCAGCACCAGGGACAGGTTCAATGAGCAGTTCTTC
CASTRDRFNEQFF